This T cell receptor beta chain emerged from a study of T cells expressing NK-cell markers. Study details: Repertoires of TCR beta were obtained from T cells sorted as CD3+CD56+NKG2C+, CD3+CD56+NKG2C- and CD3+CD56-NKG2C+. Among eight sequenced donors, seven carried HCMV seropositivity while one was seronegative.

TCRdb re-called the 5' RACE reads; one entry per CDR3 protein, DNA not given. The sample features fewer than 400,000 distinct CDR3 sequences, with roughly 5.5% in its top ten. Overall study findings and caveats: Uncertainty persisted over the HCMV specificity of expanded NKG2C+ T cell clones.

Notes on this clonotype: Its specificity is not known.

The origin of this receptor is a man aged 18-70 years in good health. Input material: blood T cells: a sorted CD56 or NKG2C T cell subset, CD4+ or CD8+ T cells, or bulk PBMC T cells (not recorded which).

The CDR3 region is CASHGGRPTDTQYF. V is TRBV19 and J is TRBJ2-3; TCRdb calls TRBD1, which cannot be checked without DNA. The CDR3 runs 14 residues. Germline-derived CDR1 and CDR2 are LNHDA and SQIVND (reference sequence). Filled out from reference TRBV19 and TRBJ2-3, the complete variable domain reads DGGITQSPKYLFRKEGQNVTLSCEQNLNHDAMYWYRQDPGQGLRLIYYSQIVNDFQKGDIAEGYSVSREKKESFPLTVTSAQKNPTAFYLCASHGGRPTDTQYFGPGTRLTVL.